This T cell receptor beta chain emerged from a study of T-cell memory formation after mild COVID-19 (dated by TCRdb to 2020 to 2023). Notes on the research overall: TCR sequence clusters from the two donors were largely donor specific. In a couple of donors, T-cell clones that expanded and contracted after mild COVID-19 were tracked by sequencing TCRalpha and TCRbeta repertoires over time. The cohort was made up of two young adult volunteers, one female and one male, who were previously healthy. Findings and caveats that apply to the study as a whole: From day 15 to 85, contracting clones showed balanced CD4/CD8 phenotypes, whereas a second wave of clones that expanded from day 15 to 37 leaned towards CD4+. Only a couple of mild cases were covered by the study, and larger cohorts that include severe cases with pre-infection samples were considered necessary. The second-wave clones that peaked on day 37 were not confirmed to be SARS-CoV-2 specific. Some responding clones were detected in pre-infection memory, which suggested that pre-existing cross-reactive memory T cells had joined the SARS-CoV-2 response. Contracting CD4+ clones appeared mostly in the CM and EM memory subsets, whereas CD8+ clones were enriched in EMRA.

Ficoll-Paque density gradient centrifugation was used to isolate PBMCs. Points on this clonotype: It lacks a known antigen. The record has no base qualities; no much larger clone is one base away.

Sequenced using an Illumina NovaSeq 6000. cDNA libraries for TCRalpha and TCRbeta were prepared by 5'RACE using constant-segment primers, with sample barcodes and unique molecular identifiers added. Trizol reagent was used to extract RNA from every sample. The libraries were amplified in two PCR steps, and the second step added a second sample barcode and Illumina TruSeq adapters. The libraries were sequenced on an Illumina NovaSeq using 2 x 150 bp paired-end reads. On the study's bioinformatics: Demultiplexing of reads and collapsing into UMI-guided consensus sequences were performed with migec v1.2.7. Using mixcr v2.1.11, UMI consensuses were aligned to TRA and TRB V and J templates and then assembled into clonotypes. Expanded or contracted clonotypes were those called significant by both edgeR and NoisET, with noise models trained on biological replicates. For edgeR calls, the cutoffs were a false discovery rate-adjusted p below 0.01 and a log2 fold-change threshold of 1. PCA with hierarchical clustering of max-normalized trajectories of the 1000 most abundant clonotypes was used as exploratory dynamics analysis. Separately sequenced CD4+ and CD8+ repertoires were used to assign the CD4 or CD8 phenotype of responding clones. TCRdb cleaned the public reads at Q25 with fastp, built clones with MiXCR and kept in-frame beta chains. When rows share a CDR3 protein, they turn into one entry using the most common DNA and genes. The V and J calls and clone size come from TCRdb's table, not from the authors' own analysis. This sample lists a few hundred thousand distinct CDR3 sequences; over 20% were detected once. The biggest ten clones account for approximately 13% of the sample.

The CDR3 runs 15 amino acids, cysteine and phenylalanine included. Here the CDR3 DNA is all that survives: 45 bases in frame from base 1. CDR1 and CDR2 are read off the germline V gene (reference sequence) as MNHEY and SMNVEV. From V the trimming removes 8 bases and from J it removes 2 bases, while the gene matches leave 8 bases of the junction unaccounted for. The sample taken for sequencing was PBMCs or a T cell subset sorted from them (not recorded which). This receptor was taken from an adult woman who had mild COVID-19 (a few samples of this study predate the infection). The sample titles of this study are shuffled in the database, so cell type and time point are left out; the donor was told from shared clones. The chain is made from TRBV27 and TRBJ2-1; TRBD2 aligns with 8 central bases. The sequenced DNA: TGTGCCAGCGGACTTACGGGAGGGGCCTACAATGAGCAGTTCTTC. Translated, it reads CASGLTGGAYNEQFF.